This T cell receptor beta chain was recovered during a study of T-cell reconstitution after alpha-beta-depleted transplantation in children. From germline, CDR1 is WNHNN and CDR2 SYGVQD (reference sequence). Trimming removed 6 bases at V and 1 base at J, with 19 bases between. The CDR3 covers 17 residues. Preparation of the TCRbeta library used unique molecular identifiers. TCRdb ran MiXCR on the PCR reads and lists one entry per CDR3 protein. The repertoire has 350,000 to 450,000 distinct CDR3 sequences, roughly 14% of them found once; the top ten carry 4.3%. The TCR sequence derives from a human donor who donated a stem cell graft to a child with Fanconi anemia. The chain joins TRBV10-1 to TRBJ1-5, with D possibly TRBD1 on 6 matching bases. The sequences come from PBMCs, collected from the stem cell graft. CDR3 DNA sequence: TGCGCCAGCAGGAACCTGGGGGGGGCATTAAGCAATCAGCCCCAGCATTTT. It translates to CASRNLGGALSNQPQHF.